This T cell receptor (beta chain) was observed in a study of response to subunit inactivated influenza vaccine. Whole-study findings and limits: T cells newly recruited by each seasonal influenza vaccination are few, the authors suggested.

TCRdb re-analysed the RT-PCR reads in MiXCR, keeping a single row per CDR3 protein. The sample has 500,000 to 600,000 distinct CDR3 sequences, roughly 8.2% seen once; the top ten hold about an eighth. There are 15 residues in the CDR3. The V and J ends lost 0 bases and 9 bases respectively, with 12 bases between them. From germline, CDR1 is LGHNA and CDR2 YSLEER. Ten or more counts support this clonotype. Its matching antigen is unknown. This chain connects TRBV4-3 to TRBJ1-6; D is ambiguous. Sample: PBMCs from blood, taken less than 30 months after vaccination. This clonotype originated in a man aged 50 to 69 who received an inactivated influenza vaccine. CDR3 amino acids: CASSQDTGYGSPLHF. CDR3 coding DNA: TGCGCCAGCAGCCAAGATACGGGGTACGGTTCACCCCTCCACTTT.